This T cell receptor (beta chain) was captured by sequencing in a study of kidney transplant recipient with SARS-CoV-2 infection (dated by TCRdb to about 2021). This sample was sequenced with an Illumina MiSeq. Profiling of the peripheral T cell repertoire was carried out for human TCRbeta genes. Per the source publication's procedure: To account for variability over time, differences in clonotype abundance were tested using beta-binomial modelling. Expanded clonotypes were screened against the ImmuneCODE reference database of SARS-CoV-2-associated TCRs and were mapped to viral genome regions. Additional repertoire analyses were carried out for TRBV gene usage, CDR3 length, CDR3 amino acid overlap between time points, clonotype abundance distributions and Jaccard similarity. TCRdb trimmed public reads at Q25 via fastp, called clones via MiXCR and kept in-frame beta chains. Merged by CDR3 protein, the rows form single entries marked with the most common genes and DNA. These V and J calls rely on TCRdb rather than the paper's analysis. The sample contains approximately 240,000 distinct CDR3 sequences, under 35% of them found a single time. The ten most abundant clones make up less than 8.5% of the sample.

Reading the label with the study, this specimen's time point is: pre-pandemic baseline sample and day 111 after first positive SARS-CoV-2 test. Concerning this clonotype: Its antigen is currently not known. A read error may explain this, as a much larger clone is one base away.

This TCR came from a male patient in his thirties who had COVID-19 and was a kidney transplant recipient. Some T cells present after a transplant may be cells of the graft donor. The sequences come from a blood sample, collected at baseline and on approximately day 120 from a kidney transplant recipient.

This receptor carries the CDR3 CSVEGRDGYTF. Read as DNA, the sequence is TGCAGCGTTGAGGGGCGAGACGGCTACACCTTC. This chain is built from TRBV29-1 and TRBJ1-2; TRBD1 could be the D gene, as 5 bases match. V gives up 3 bases and J gives up 8 bases, and the segment between their germline ends measures 10 bases. The CDR3 numbers 11 residues from cysteine through phenylalanine. Just CDR3 DNA is preserved here, 33 bases in frame from base 1. The germline V gene sets CDR1 to SQVTM and CDR2 to ANQGSEA.